This passage covers 27 T cell receptor beta chains from one sample sequenced in a study of cytomegalovirus exposure and HLA in healthy donors. Amplification used 60 Vbeta primers and 13 Jbeta primers. Using immunoSEQ multiplex PCR, the repertoire was profiled, and TCRdb retains in-frame clones only, with some absent. Altogether 120,000 or so clones are present, over 65% being singletons, with the ten largest covering over 5.5%. The sequenced sample was PBMCs. The receptors come from a woman aged 40 to 50 in good health and CMV-seronegative.

V gene TRBV6-1 combines with J gene TRBJ1-1; D is unclear. This CDR3 contains 13 residues. Germline V gene lookup returns CDR1 MNHNS and CDR2 SASEGT. The V and J ends lost 7 bases and 4 bases respectively, with 13 bases between them. The CDR3, as DNA: TGTGCCAGCACCTATATGATTGGCACTGAAGCTTTCTTT. Its protein is CASTYMIGTEAFF.

A single count supports this clone. The rearrangement joins TRBV9 to TRBJ2-5; 8 bases are a match to TRBD1. The V gene's germline CDR1 is SGDLS and CDR2 YYNGEE. Trimming took 4 bases from V and 7 from J; bases not matched to a gene: 18. This CDR3 spans 17 amino acids. In nucleotides, the CDR3 is TGTGCCAGCAGCTTCGGGACAGGCTACACCACGAGCGGGACCCAGTACTTC. Its translation: CASSFGTGYTTSGTQYF.

J is TRBJ1-3 and V is TRBV5-1; tentatively, D is TRBD1 (6 bases). The germline gives CDR1 SGHRS, CDR2 YFSETQ. V was trimmed by 3 bases and J by 2 bases, leaving 6 bases between them. The CDR3 covers 13 residues. CDR3 coding DNA: TGCGCCAGCAGCTCAGGGGCTGGAAACACCATATATTTT. Its translation: CASSSGAGNTIYF.

This clone is a singleton in its sample. This chain uses TRBV4-1 with TRBJ1-1, with 7 bases aligning to TRBD1. CDR1 and CDR2 (germline): MGHRA, YSYEKL. The CDR3 contains 16 residues. After removal of 4 bases from V and 1 base from J, the junction contained 9 bases not matched to a gene. Here the CDR3 DNA reads TGCGCCAGCAGCCCCCTCGGACAGGCGGGGAACACTGAAGCTTTCTTT. Its translation is CASSPLGQAGNTEAFF.

The chain links TRBV4-2 to TRBJ1-5; 9 bases line up with TRBD1. V lost 0 bases, J lost 6 bases, and 0 bases stayed unmatched. CDR1 and CDR2 (germline): LGHNA, YNFKEQ. The CDR3 runs 14 residues. CDR3 in DNA: TGTGCCAGCAGCCAAGAGGACAGGGGTCAGCCCCAGCATTTT. Protein: CASSQEDRGQPQHF.

V gene TRBV4-3 combines with J gene TRBJ2-7; 8 nucleotides agree with TRBD2. V lost 1 base, J lost 1 base, and 3 bases stayed unmatched. The CDR3 length is 15 residues. Germline lookup yields CDR1 LGHNA and CDR2 YSLEER. Here the CDR3 reads CASSQGTSRSYEQYF. In nucleotides, the CDR3 is TGCGCCAGCAGCCAAGGGACTAGCCGGTCCTACGAGCAGTACTTC.

This chain connects TRBV19 to TRBJ2-2; maybe TRBD1 (5 bases). From germline, CDR1 is LNHDA and CDR2 SQIVND (reference sequence). This CDR3 region has 15 residues. V was pared by 8 bases and J by 0 bases, with 13 bases between. Here the CDR3 reads CASQTSTANTGELFF. The CDR3 coding sequence is TGTGCCAGTCAAACTTCGACAGCGAACACCGGGGAGCTGTTTTTT.

This clone was seen a handful of times. The J gene is TRBJ1-4, the V gene TRBV28; no firm D call. The CDR3 loop spans 15 amino acids. Trimming stripped 3 bases from V and 0 bases from J, with 8 bases between. CDR1 MDHEN and CDR2 SYDVKM come from the germline V gene. CDR3 loop: CASSFYGSTNEKLFF. The CDR3 coding sequence is TGTGCCAGCAGTTTTTACGGGTCAACTAATGAAAAACTGTTTTTT. The whole variable domain, filled in from reference TRBV28 and TRBJ1-4, reads DVKVTQSSRYLVKRTGEKVFLECVQDMDHENMFWYRQDPGLGLRLIYFSYDVKMKEKGDIPEGYSVSREKKERFSLILESASTNQTSMYLCASSFYGSTNEKLFFGSGTQLSVL.

In this sample, this clone turned up once. This chain connects TRBV2 to TRBJ2-3; maybe TRBD1 (6 bases). Germline values: CDR1 SNHLY, CDR2 FYNNEI. The CDR3 runs 13 residues. The V gene lost 6 bases and the J gene lost 4 bases, with 11 bases spanning the gap. CDR3 DNA sequence: TGTGCCAGCAGCCCAGGGGTAGCAGATACGCAGTATTTT. Protein product: CASSPGVADTQYF.

The genes are TRBV2 and TRBJ1-5; 10 bases map to TRBD1. From germline, CDR1 is SNHLY and CDR2 FYNNEI. This CDR3 spans 14 amino acids. Trimming at V came to 7 bases and at J to 6 bases, leaving 6 bases not matched to a gene. CDR3 nucleotide sequence: TGTGCCAGCACGGGACAGGGGTGGGGTCAGCCCCAGCATTTT. Protein product: CASTGQGWGQPQHF.

The chain uses TRBV7-9 and TRBJ1-4; D ambiguous. The CDR3 contains 13 residues. With 4 bases removed from V and 4 bases from J, the gap between germline ends came to 7 bases. Germline V gene sequence: CDR1 SEHNR, CDR2 FQNEAQ (reference sequence). As DNA, the CDR3 is TGTGCCAGCAGCTCCTCCGGTAATGAAAAACTGTTTTTT. Its translation is CASSSSGNEKLFF.

The V and J genes are TRBV11-2 and TRBJ1-1; perhaps TRBD1 as D (6 bases). The CDR3 loop spans 13 amino acids. Trimming left V 3 bases short and J 7 bases short, with 12 bases between. Germline V gene sequence: CDR1 SGHAT, CDR2 FQNNGV. CDR3 DNA: TGTGCCAGCAGCTTTGGGGGCCACGTTGAAGCTTTCTTT. Its translation: CASSFGGHVEAFF.

The gene calls are TRBV5-1 and TRBJ1-1; the match to TRBD1 covers 12 bases. V shed 4 bases and J 3 bases; nucleotides not matched to a gene: 7. Germline V gives CDR1 SGHRS, CDR2 YFSETQ. CDR3 length equals 16 residues. The CDR3 sequence is CASSPGTGGAYTEAFF. The CDR3 nucleotides read TGCGCCAGCAGCCCAGGGACAGGGGGCGCCTACACTGAAGCTTTCTTT.

The chain links TRBV11-2 to TRBJ1-6; D gene uncertain. V was clipped by 0 bases and J by 14 bases, with 8 bases between them. The CDR3 is 12 residues long. CDR1 and CDR2 (germline): SGHAT, FQNNGV. CDR3 sequence: CASSLEGRALHF. Here the CDR3 DNA reads TGTGCCAGCAGCTTAGAGGGGAGGGCCCTCCACTTT.

The rearrangement links TRBV19 to TRBJ1-2; TRBD1 is a possible D gene (5 bases). The CDR3 length is 14 residues. The ends were cut back, 8 bases at V and 2 bases at J, with 15 bases in the middle. Germline CDR1 LNHDA, CDR2 SQIVND (reference sequence). The CDR3 sequence: CASSLGGVNYGYTF. CDR3 coding DNA: TGTGCCAGTTCTCTCGGGGGGGTGAACTATGGCTACACCTTC.

This clone was recorded only once. The chain recombines TRBV7-2 with TRBJ1-1; 8 nucleotides agree with TRBD1. CDR1 SGHTA and CDR2 FQGNSA come from the germline V gene. The CDR3 is made up of 14 amino acids. Trimming cost V 4 bases and J 4 bases; bases outside gene matches: 5. The CDR3, as DNA: TGTGCCAGCAGCTACCAGGGGGCAGGCACTGAAGCTTTCTTT. It translates to CASSYQGAGTEAFF.

J is TRBJ2-1 and V is TRBV5-4; 9 positions agree with TRBD2. Germline-derived CDR1 and CDR2 are SGHNT and YYREEE (reference sequence). With V trimmed by 1 base and J by 5 bases, 4 bases remained unmatched. This CDR3 contains 15 residues. The DNA for the CDR3 is TGTGCCAGCAGCTTGCCTAGCGGGATGGACAATGAGCAGTTCTTC. Its translation: CASSLPSGMDNEQFF.

The chain employs TRBV5-4 and TRBJ2-7; TRBD2 matches at 11 bases. CDR1 and CDR2 from the germline V gene are SGHNT and YYREEE (reference sequence). The CDR3 consists of 15 residues. Germline trimming cut 5 bases from V and 0 bases from J; bases unmatched to any gene: 4. The CDR3 DNA reads TGTGCCAGCAGGGCCGGGACTAGCGGCTCCTACGAGCAGTACTTC. This sequence encodes CASRAGTSGSYEQYF.

This clone came up a few times. The CDR3 coding sequence is TGCGCCAGCAGAAGGCAACAGGGGGCGATGGAGACCCAGTACTTC. It specifies CASRRQQGAMETQYF. The chain combines TRBV5-1 with TRBJ2-5; the match to TRBD1 covers 9 bases. The germline CDR1 and CDR2 sequences are SGHRS and YFSETQ. The CDR3 contains 15 residues. V shed 5 bases and J 5 bases; nucleotides not matched to a gene: 10.

The CDR3, as DNA: TGTGCCAGCACGAGCGACGTAGCGGGGGTTGGCTACGAGCAGTACTTC. Residues: CASTSDVAGVGYEQYF. The chain links TRBV2 to TRBJ2-7, with 9 bases fitting TRBD2. Germline trimming cut 7 bases from V and 3 bases from J; bases unmatched to any gene: 13. CDR3 length equals 16 residues. The germline V gene has CDR1 SNHLY and CDR2 FYNNEI.

The chain uses TRBV6-6 and TRBJ2-7, with 8 positions matching TRBD2. The CDR3 spans 14 residues. Germline CDR1 MNHNY, CDR2 SVGAGI (reference sequence). Trimming at V came to 9 bases and at J to 3 bases, leaving 10 bases not matched to a gene. The CDR3 DNA reads TGTGCCAGTCTCAGCGGGAGTCCGGGCTACGAGCAGTACTTC. It specifies CASLSGSPGYEQYF.

This clone was observed a few times. This chain uses TRBV19 with TRBJ1-5; a weak D match, TRBD1 (5 bases). Trimming pared 7 bases from V and 5 bases from J, leaving 15 bases between. The CDR3 is 14 amino acids. From germline, CDR1 is LNHDA and CDR2 SQIVND (reference sequence). CDR3 sequence (DNA): TGTGCCAGTACGGGACTAGGGCTCTATCAGCCCCAGCATTTT. Translating gives CASTGLGLYQPQHF.

The chain has TRBV7-6 and TRBJ1-6; TRBD1 agrees at 9 bases. The CDR3 length is 15 residues. Germline V gives CDR1 SGHVS, CDR2 FNYEAQ. Trimming took 6 bases from V and 9 from J; bases not matched to a gene: 9. The CDR3 sequence: CASRPEGTGSSPLHF. DNA of the CDR3: TGTGCCAGCAGGCCAGAGGGGACAGGGAGTTCACCCCTCCACTTT.

The chain recombines TRBV15 with TRBJ2-7; maybe TRBD1 (6 bases). V lost 4 bases, J lost 8 bases, and 18 bases lay in between. The CDR3 spans 14 residues. The germline CDR1 and CDR2 sequences are LNHNV and YYDKDF (reference sequence). CDR3 DNA: TGTGCCACCAGCACCCTGACAGGTATCCACAAGCAGTACTTC. This gives the protein CATSTLTGIHKQYF.

The genes are TRBV5-1 and TRBJ2-5; 11 bases fit TRBD2. The CDR3 spans 14 residues. CDR1 is SGHRS and CDR2 is YFSETQ in the germline V gene. V lost 4 bases, J lost 5 bases, and 4 bases stayed unmatched. The CDR3 loop is CASSATSGTETQYF. CDR3 coding DNA: TGCGCCAGCAGCGCGACTAGCGGGACGGAGACCCAGTACTTC.

The gene calls are TRBV28 and TRBJ1-5; D may be TRBD1 (5 bases). CDR3 length: 16 residues. V shed 1 base and J shed 2 bases, with 12 bases lying between them. Germline CDR1 is MDHEN and CDR2 is SYDVKM. The CDR3 is CASSLLGATGNQPQHF. Here the CDR3 DNA reads TGTGCCAGCAGTTTATTAGGGGCGACGGGCAATCAGCCCCAGCATTTT.

Comments on this clone: Germline is not matched at one junction end, which may reflect a read error. V is TRBV13 and J is TRBJ2-6; maybe TRBD1 (5 bases). The CDR3 length is 15 residues. In germline, CDR1 is PRHDT, CDR2 FYEKMQ (reference sequence). Written as DNA, the CDR3 is TGTGCCAGCAGCTTGGCAGACTCTGGGGCCAACGGCCTGACTTTC. Translation: CASSLADSGANGLTF.